The clone carrying this TCR beta chain appeared many times. Its antigen is unidentified. The CDR3 sequence is 18 residues long. The germline V and J ends were trimmed by 0 bases and 2 bases, with 15 bases remaining between them. Germline CDR1 reads SGDLS; CDR2 reads YYNGEE. CD8+CD57+ cell expansion, shown by flow cytometry, had occurred in the patients selected for sequencing. The study profiled TCR beta VDJ and CDR3 using genomic DNA as template. A single record per CDR3 protein comes from TCRdb applying MiXCR to the reads. The sample consists of fewer than 200,000 distinct CDR3 sequences, 48% of them appearing once. The data derive from a study of CD8+CD57+ T cells in acquired aplastic anemia. Findings and limits, study-wide: Patients and controls had CD8+ Simpson's diversity values that were not significantly distinct.

Sequences were obtained from sorted CD4+, CD8+, or CD8+CD57+ T cells (not recorded which) from PBMCs. The TCR originated in a human donor with aplastic anemia. The J gene is TRBJ1-6, the V gene TRBV9; D uncertain. The CDR3 loop reads CASSVEGILGTYNSPLHF. CDR3 coding DNA: TGTGCCAGCAGCGTAGAAGGAATTCTGGGGACCTATAATTCACCCCTCCACTTT.